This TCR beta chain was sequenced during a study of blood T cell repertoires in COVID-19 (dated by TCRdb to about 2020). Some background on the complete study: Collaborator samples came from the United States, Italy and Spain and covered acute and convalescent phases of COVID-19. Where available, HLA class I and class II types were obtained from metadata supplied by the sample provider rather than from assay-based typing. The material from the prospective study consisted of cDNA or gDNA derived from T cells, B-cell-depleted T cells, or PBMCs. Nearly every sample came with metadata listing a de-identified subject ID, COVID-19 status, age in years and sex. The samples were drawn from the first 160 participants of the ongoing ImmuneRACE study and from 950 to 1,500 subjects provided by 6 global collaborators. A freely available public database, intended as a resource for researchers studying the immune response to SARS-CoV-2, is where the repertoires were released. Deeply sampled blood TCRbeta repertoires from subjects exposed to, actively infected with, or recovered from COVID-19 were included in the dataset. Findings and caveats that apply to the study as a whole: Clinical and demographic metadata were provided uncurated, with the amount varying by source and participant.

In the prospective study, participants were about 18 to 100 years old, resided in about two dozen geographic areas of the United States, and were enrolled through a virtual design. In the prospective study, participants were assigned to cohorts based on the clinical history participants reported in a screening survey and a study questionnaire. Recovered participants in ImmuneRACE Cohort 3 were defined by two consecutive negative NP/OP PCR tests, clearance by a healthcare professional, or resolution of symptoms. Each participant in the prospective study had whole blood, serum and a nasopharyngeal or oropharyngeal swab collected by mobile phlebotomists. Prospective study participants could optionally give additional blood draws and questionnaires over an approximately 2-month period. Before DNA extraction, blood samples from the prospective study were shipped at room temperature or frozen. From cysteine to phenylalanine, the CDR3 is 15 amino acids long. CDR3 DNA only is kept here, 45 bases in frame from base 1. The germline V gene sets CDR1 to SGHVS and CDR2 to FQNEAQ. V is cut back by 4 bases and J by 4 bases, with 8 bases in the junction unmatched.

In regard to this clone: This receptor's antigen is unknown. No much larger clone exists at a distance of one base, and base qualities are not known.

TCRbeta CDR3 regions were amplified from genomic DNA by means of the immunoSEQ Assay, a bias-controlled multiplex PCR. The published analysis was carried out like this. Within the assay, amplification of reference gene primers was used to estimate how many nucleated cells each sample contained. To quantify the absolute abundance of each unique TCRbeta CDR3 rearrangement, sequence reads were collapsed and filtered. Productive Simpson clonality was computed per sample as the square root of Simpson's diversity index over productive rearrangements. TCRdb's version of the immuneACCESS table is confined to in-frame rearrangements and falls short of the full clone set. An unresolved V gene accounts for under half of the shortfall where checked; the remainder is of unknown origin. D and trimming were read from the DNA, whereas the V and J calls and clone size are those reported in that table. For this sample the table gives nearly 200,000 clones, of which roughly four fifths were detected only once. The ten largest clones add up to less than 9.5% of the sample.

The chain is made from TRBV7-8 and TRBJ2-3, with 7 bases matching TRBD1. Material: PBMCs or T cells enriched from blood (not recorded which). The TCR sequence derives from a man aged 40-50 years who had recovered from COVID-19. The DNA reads TGTGCCAGCAGCTCTCCGGGACAGAAGTCAGATACGCAGTATTTT. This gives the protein CASSSPGQKSDTQYF.